There are many counts of the clone carrying this T cell receptor (beta chain). The data derive from a study of low-dose radiotherapy and immunotherapy resistance in tumors. TRAV and TRBV primers primed cDNA for both TCRalpha and TCRbeta. TCR amplification ran approximately 20 PCR cycles using constant-region and V-primer adapter primers. TCRdb used MiXCR to reprocess the reads, holding one entry per CDR3 protein. The table has 95,000 to 100,000 distinct CDR3 sequences, roughly 20% seen once. The V gene end was trimmed by 4 bases and the J gene end by 4 bases; junction bases not matched to a gene: 8. This CDR3 is built from 15 residues. Looked up from germline, CDR1 is SGHVS and CDR2 is FNYEAQ. The time point denotes: after trial treatment. Stated treatment: LDRT plus nivolumab, ipilimumab, low-dose cyclophosphamide and aspirin (RACIN trial).

The chain has TRBV7-6 and TRBJ2-7; TRBD1 matches 9 bases. This receptor was obtained from a male donor with prostate cancer. Here the sequenced sample was PBMCs, taken after low-dose radiotherapy plus immunotherapy. The DNA for the CDR3 is TGTGCCAGCAGCTCACGGGACAGGGCCGAGTACGAGCAGTACTTC. Its protein is CASSSRDRAEYEQYF.